At least ten counts were recorded for the clone carrying this T cell receptor beta chain. Its antigen is undetermined. Arm-PCR of CDR3 regions with iRepertoire HTBI primers generated TCR beta libraries. TCRdb used MiXCR to reprocess the multiplex PCR reads, holding one entry per CDR3 protein. The sample lists roughly 410,000 distinct CDR3 sequences; about 15% were seen once. The entry originates in a study of regulatory T cells in long-lasting Graves disease. The study's findings and limits: Whereas new patients shared 800 to 1,000 public clonotypes, persistent patients shared more, at a few thousand. Patients with persistent disease showed a bias toward TRBV28, TRBJ1-2 and TRBJ2-5.

This CDR3 has 12 residues. Germline V gene sequence: CDR1 SNHLY, CDR2 FYNNEI. Time point specified: newly diagnosed GD, antithyroid drugs for less than 3 months. The TCR library was prepared using RNA isolated from PBMCs. This sample was also put to use in a study of T cells in Graves' hyperthyroidism and ophthalmopathy.

The gene calls are TRBV2 and TRBJ2-7; the match to TRBD2 covers 10 bases. The source of this sequence is a woman aged 40 to 55 with Graves disease. The sample consisted of peripheral blood mononuclear cells (PBMCs), taken at new diagnosis, from a patient treated with antithyroid drugs. The CDR3 coding sequence is TGTGTCGGGAGCGGGAGGGCCTACGAGCAGTACTTC. Translated, it gives CVGSGRAYEQYF.